The 21 T cell receptor beta chains reported below all come from one sample, sequenced in a study of T cell repertoires in aging, cancer and after chemotherapy. A mixed TRB-A/B primer pool amplified rearranged TRB by multiplex touch-down PCR. TCRdb re-called the multiplex PCR reads with MiXCR, one entry per CDR3 protein. Of under 8,000 distinct CDR3 sequences in the sample, roughly 31% were seen once. Amplification of TCR beta used genomic DNA extracted from peripheral blood. The specimen was blood. These receptors were obtained from a human donor with a blood cancer. The donor label of this sample is uncertain.

This clonotype was seen a few times. J is TRBJ2-6 and V is TRBV5-5; D remains ambiguous. The CDR3 extends over 14 amino acids. Trimming took 5 bases from V and 2 from J, leaving 8 bases between them. Looked up from germline, CDR1 is SGHKS and CDR2 is YYEKEE (reference sequence). CDR3 sequence reads: CASSSPPGANVLTF. CDR3 bases: TGTGCCAGCAGTTCTCCGCCTGGGGCCAACGTCCTGACTTTC.

The rearrangement links TRBV7-9 to TRBJ1-5; TRBD1 matches 12 bases. Germline values: CDR1 SEHNR, CDR2 FQNEAQ (reference sequence). This CDR3 has 16 amino acids. V was pared by 4 bases and J by 7 bases, with 8 bases of the junction left unmatched. CDR3 DNA: TGTGCCAGCAGCTCGCCGGGACAGGGGGCAGGGCAGCCCCAGCATTTT. Translated: CASSSPGQGAGQPQHF.

A few counts support this clonotype. The chain carries TRBV6-1 and TRBJ1-3, with D tentatively TRBD1 (6 bases). Germline CDR1 reads MNHNS; CDR2 reads SASEGT. This CDR3 contains 13 residues. Trimming left V 7 bases short and J 4 bases short, with 11 bases between. CDR3 bases: TGTGCCAGCACTCGGACAGACGGAAACACCATATATTTT. It encodes CASTRTDGNTIYF.

This clonotype came up a few times. This chain uses TRBV12-3 or TRBV12-4 with TRBJ2-1; the D gene is possibly TRBD2 (6 bases). The length of the CDR3 is 12 residues. The ends were cut back, 4 bases at V and 7 bases at J, with 8 bases in the middle. The CDR3 coding sequence is TGTGCCAGCAGTTCCGCGGGGAATGAGCAGTTCTTC. Protein sequence: CASSSAGNEQFF.

As concerns this clonotype: Given a much more abundant clone one base away, this may be a read error. The chain carries TRBV29-1 and TRBJ2-1; D gene uncertain. Germline V gene data show CDR1 as SQVTM and CDR2 as ANQGSEA. There are 13 residues in the CDR3. The V and J ends lost 1 base and 10 bases respectively, with 14 bases between them. CDR3 amino acids: CSVEGEAGSEQFF. In nucleotides, the CDR3 is TGCAGCGTTGAAGGGGAAGCCGGTTCCGAGCAGTTCTTC.

Notes on this clonotype: This could be a read error, since a much larger clone is one nucleotide away. The chain is built from TRBV30 and TRBJ1-4, with 8 bases aligning to TRBD1. The CDR3 covers 12 residues. Germline loops: CDR1 GTSNPN, CDR2 SVGIG (reference sequence). This CDR3 reads CASRGRNEKQFF. CDR3 in DNA: TGTGCCTCCAGGGGGCGAAATGAAAAACAGTTTTTT. The full variable domain, completed using reference TRBV30 and TRBJ1-4, is SQTIHQWPATLVQPVGSPLSLECTVEGTSNPNLYWYRQAAGRGLQLLFYSVGIGQISSEVPQNLSASRPQDRQFILSSKKLLLSDSGFYLCASRGRNEKQFFGSGTQLSVL.

This chain uses TRBV4-3 with TRBJ1-1; no reliable D call. This CDR3 spans 14 amino acids. Between the trimmed V and J ends, which lost 4 bases and 3 bases, there was a span of 12 bases. The germline V gene encodes CDR1 LGHNA and CDR2 YSLEER. In DNA, the CDR3 is TGCGCCAGCAGCCTCGTGTATGGGGACACTGAAGCTTTCTTT. It translates to CASSLVYGDTEAFF.

The chain recombines TRBV28 with TRBJ2-6; D possibly corresponds to TRBD1 (6 bases). The CDR3 contains 18 residues. Per germline, CDR1 MDHEN and CDR2 SYDVKM. Between the trimmed V and J ends, which lost 10 bases and 2 bases, there was a span of 24 bases. The CDR3: CATDRLETDLPGANVLTF. The CDR3 bases are TGTGCCACCGACAGGCTGGAAACAGACCTCCCTGGGGCCAACGTCCTGACTTTC.

This clonotype was detected a few times. The rearrangement links TRBV5-4 to TRBJ2-5, with D perhaps being TRBD1 or TRBD2 (5 bases each). Trimming took off 4 bases at V and 5 bases at J, with 12 bases between the two ends. The CDR3 totals 13 residues. From germline, CDR1 is SGHNT and CDR2 YYREEE (reference sequence). In nucleotides, the CDR3 is TGTGCCAGCAGCAGGAGTGGGGACGAGACCCAGTACTTC. Translation: CASSRSGDETQYF.

A few counts support this clonotype. CDR3 sequence reads: CASSSDRAGNIQYF. The CDR3, as DNA: TGTGCCAGCAGTTCAGACAGGGCGGGGAACATTCAGTACTTC. The V call is TRBV27, the J call TRBJ2-4, with D perhaps matching TRBD1 (7 bases). Germline values: CDR1 MNHEY, CDR2 SMNVEV (reference sequence). This CDR3 region has 14 residues. Trimming stripped 4 bases from V and 7 bases from J, with 14 bases between.

This chain uses TRBV7-6 with TRBJ2-3; D remains ambiguous. The V end lost 1 base, the J end lost 1 base, and 6 bases lay between the germline ends. Per the germline V gene, CDR1 is SGHVS and CDR2 is FNYEAQ. This CDR3 is built from 14 residues. The CDR3 DNA reads TGTGCCAGCAGCTTAGACCAGGGCACAGATACGCAGTATTTT. It codes for CASSLDQGTDTQYF.

This clonotype has at least ten counts. The J gene is TRBJ1-2, the V gene TRBV11-1; no definite D call. The CDR3 consists of 15 residues. Germline CDR1 is SGHAT and CDR2 is FQDESV (reference sequence). The ends were cut back, 3 bases at V and 6 bases at J, with 17 bases in the middle. The CDR3 DNA reads as TGTGCCAGCAGCTTCTCCCCCACGTCAGTCCATGGCTACACCTTC. It encodes CASSFSPTSVHGYTF.

This clonotype showed up many times. The rearrangement links TRBV19 to TRBJ2-6, with D perhaps TRBD1 or TRBD2 (5 bases each). V was trimmed by 2 bases and J by 4 bases, leaving 9 bases between them. The CDR3 has 15 amino acids. CDR1 and CDR2 (germline): LNHDA, SQIVND (reference sequence). CDR3 sequence reads: CASSITGLGANVLTF. DNA for the CDR3: TGTGCCAGTAGTATAACAGGACTGGGGGCCAACGTCCTGACTTTC.

The CDR3 sequence is CASCPGGPRYEKLFF. The CDR3 bases are TGTGCCAGTTGTCCAGGAGGGCCCCGGTATGAAAAACTGTTTTTT. The chain recombines TRBV27 with TRBJ1-4, with D unclear. V was clipped by 9 bases and J by 6 bases, with 20 bases between them. Looked up from germline, CDR1 is MNHEY and CDR2 is SMNVEV (reference sequence). This CDR3 contains 15 residues.

This clonotype is termed medium-sized (0.01 to 0.1%). V gene TRBV29-1 combines with J gene TRBJ2-2; 7 bases are shared with TRBD1. The CDR3 loop spans 15 amino acids. J gave up 2 bases and V 7 bases, and 10 bases lay outside the gene matches. Germline V gene sequence: CDR1 SQVTM, CDR2 ANQGSEA. This CDR3 is CSAILGDSNTGELFF. CDR3 in DNA: TGCAGCGCCATTCTGGGGGACAGTAACACCGGGGAGCTGTTTTTT.

In this sample, this clonotype turned up a few times. The chain carries TRBV7-9 and TRBJ2-2, with a possible D match to TRBD2 (6 bases). V lost 7 bases, J lost 4 bases, and 10 bases lay in between. CDR3 size: 13 residues. Germline V gene sequence: CDR1 SEHNR, CDR2 FQNEAQ (reference sequence). CDR3 region: CASTMEGTGELFF. The CDR3 DNA reads TGTGCCAGCACCATGGAGGGCACCGGGGAGCTGTTTTTT. The full variable domain, its missing parts supplied by reference TRBV7-9 and TRBJ2-2, is DTGVSQNPRHKITKRGQNVTFRCDPISEHNRLYWYRQTLGQGPEFLTYFQNEAQLEKSRLLSDRFSAERPKGSFSTLEIQRTEQGDSAMYLCASTMEGTGELFFGEGSRLTVL.

The genes are TRBV5-1 and TRBJ2-7, with 7 nucleotides matching TRBD1. Germline lookup yields CDR1 SGHRS and CDR2 YFSETQ. Trimming removed 2 bases from V and 2 bases from J; junction bases left unmatched: 7. CDR3 length equals 15 residues. The CDR3 protein is CASSLPRDSTYEQYF. The CDR3 DNA is TGCGCCAGCAGCTTACCCAGGGACAGTACCTACGAGCAGTACTTC.

This clonotype was observed a handful of times. The chain has TRBV7-2 and TRBJ2-7; perhaps TRBD2 as D (6 bases). This CDR3 contains 13 residues. Germline V gene sequence: CDR1 SGHTA, CDR2 FQGNSA. Trimming took 4 bases from V and 6 from J, leaving 13 bases between them. The CDR3 protein is CASSSRGLGEQYF. The CDR3 DNA follows: TGTGCCAGCAGCTCGCGGGGCCTAGGCGAGCAGTACTTC.

In its sample, this clonotype was seen many times. This chain joins TRBV6-6 and TRBJ2-1, with 12 bases identical to TRBD2. From germline, CDR1 is MNHNY and CDR2 SVGAGI (reference sequence). The CDR3 loop spans 17 amino acids. V was pared by 2 bases and J by 5 bases, with 7 bases of the junction left unmatched. DNA for the CDR3: TGTGCCAGCAGTTACCCGCCACTAGCGGGGGGCAACAATGAGCAGTTCTTC. Translated: CASSYPPLAGGNNEQFF.

This clonotype was seen a handful of times. The chain is built from TRBV6-5 and TRBJ1-1; D perhaps matches TRBD1 (5 bases). Trimming took 2 bases from V and 7 from J, leaving 17 bases between them. The CDR3 spans 15 residues. Per the germline V gene, CDR1 is MNHEY and CDR2 is SVGAGI. DNA of the CDR3: TGTGCCAGCAGTTACCAAGAGACGGGGGGGTATGAAGCTTTCTTT. Its protein is CASSYQETGGYEAFF.

A few counts support this clonotype. The chain uses TRBV10-3 and TRBJ2-3, with D uncertain. Germline V lookup: CDR1 ENHRY, CDR2 SYGVKD. CDR3 length equals 13 residues. V was clipped by 7 bases and J by 0 bases, with 8 bases between them. CDR3 bases: TGTGCCATCATGGAGTCTAGCACAGATACGCAGTATTTT. This codes for CAIMESSTDTQYF.